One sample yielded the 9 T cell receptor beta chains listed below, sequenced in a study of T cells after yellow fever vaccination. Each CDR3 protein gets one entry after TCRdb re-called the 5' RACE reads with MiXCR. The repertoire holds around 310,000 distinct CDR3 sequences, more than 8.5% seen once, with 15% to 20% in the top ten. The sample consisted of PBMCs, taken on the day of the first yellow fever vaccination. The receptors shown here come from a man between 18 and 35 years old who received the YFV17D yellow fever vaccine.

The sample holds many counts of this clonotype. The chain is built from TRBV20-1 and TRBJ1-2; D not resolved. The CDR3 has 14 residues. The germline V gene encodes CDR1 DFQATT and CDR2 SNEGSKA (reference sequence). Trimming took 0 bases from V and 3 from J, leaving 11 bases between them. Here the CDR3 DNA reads TGCAGTGCTAGAGATCTGGGCGGATACTATGGCTACACCTTC. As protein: CSARDLGGYYGYTF.

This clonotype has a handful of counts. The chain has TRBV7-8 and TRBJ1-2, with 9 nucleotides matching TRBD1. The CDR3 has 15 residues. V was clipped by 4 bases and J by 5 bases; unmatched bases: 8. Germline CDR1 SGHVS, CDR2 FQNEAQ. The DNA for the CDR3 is TGTGCCAGCAGCTCCTCGGGACAGGGTCGGTATGGCTACACCTTC. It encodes CASSSSGQGRYGYTF.

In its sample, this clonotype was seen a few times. In nucleotides, the CDR3 is TGTGCCAGCAGTTGTTACAGGGAATTGTGGAATTCACCCCTCCACTTT. This translates into CASSCYRELWNSPLHF. The chain has TRBV27 and TRBJ1-6; D possibly corresponds to TRBD1 (6 bases). This CDR3 contains 16 residues. Germline lookup yields CDR1 MNHEY and CDR2 SMNVEV (reference sequence). V lost 4 bases to trimming and J lost 7 bases, with 17 bases between them.

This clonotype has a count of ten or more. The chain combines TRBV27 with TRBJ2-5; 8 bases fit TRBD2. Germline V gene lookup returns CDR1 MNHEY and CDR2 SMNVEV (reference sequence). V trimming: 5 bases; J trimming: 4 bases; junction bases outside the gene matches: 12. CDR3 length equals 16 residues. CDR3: CASSPGAGGNGETQYF. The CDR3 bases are TGTGCCAGCAGTCCGGGGGCGGGGGGAAACGGAGAGACCCAGTACTTC.

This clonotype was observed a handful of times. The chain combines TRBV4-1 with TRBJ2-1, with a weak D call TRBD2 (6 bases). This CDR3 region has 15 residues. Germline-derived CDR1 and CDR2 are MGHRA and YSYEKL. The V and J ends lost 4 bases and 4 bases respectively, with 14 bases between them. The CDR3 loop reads CASSPFGTLYNEQFF. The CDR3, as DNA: TGCGCCAGCAGCCCTTTCGGGACTCTGTACAATGAGCAGTTCTTC.

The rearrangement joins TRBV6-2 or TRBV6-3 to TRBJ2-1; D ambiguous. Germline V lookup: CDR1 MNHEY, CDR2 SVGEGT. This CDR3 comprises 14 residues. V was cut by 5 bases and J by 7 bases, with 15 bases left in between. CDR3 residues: CASSTEYSSNEQFF. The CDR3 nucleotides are TGTGCCAGCAGTACCGAATACTCGTCAAATGAGCAGTTCTTC.

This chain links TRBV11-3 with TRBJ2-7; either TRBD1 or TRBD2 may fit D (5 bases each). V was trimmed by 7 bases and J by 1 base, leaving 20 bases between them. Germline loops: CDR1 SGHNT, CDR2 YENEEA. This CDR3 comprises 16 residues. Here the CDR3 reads CASNTTRDAVSYEQYF. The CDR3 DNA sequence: TGTGCCAGCAACACCACCCGGGACGCGGTATCCTACGAGCAGTACTTC.

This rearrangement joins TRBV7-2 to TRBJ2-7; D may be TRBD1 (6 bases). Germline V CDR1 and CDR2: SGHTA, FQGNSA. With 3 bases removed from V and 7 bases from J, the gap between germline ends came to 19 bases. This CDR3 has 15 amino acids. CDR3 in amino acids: CASSFYSAQGGEQYF. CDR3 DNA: TGTGCCAGCAGCTTTTACAGCGCACAGGGTGGAGAGCAGTACTTC. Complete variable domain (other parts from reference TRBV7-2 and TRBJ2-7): GAGVSQSPSNKVTEKGKDVELRCDPISGHTALYWYRQSLGQGLEFLIYFQGNSAPDKSGLPSDRFSAERTGGSVSTLTIQRTQQEDSAVYLCASSFYSAQGGEQYFGPGTRLTVT.

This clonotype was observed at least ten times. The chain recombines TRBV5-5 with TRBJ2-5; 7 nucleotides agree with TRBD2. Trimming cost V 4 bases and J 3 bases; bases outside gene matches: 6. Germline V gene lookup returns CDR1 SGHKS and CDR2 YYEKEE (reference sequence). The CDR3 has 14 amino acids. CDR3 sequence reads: CASSPGGIEETQYF. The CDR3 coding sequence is TGTGCCAGCAGCCCGGGGGGAATAGAAGAGACCCAGTACTTC.